Listed below are T cell receptor beta chains from one sample, sequenced in a study of shared T cell receptors in the human thymus. Produced via immunoSEQ multiplex PCR; TCRdb's table is partial and in-frame only. The table records hundreds of thousands of clones, approximately 90% of them present only once. This sample was also put to use in a study of human thymus T cells.

What was sequenced was thymocytes. The receptors derive from a boy in the first two years of life with a congenital heart defect. Each CDR3 is given with its conserved first and last residue. The D gene is left open where the match is weak. Not every row has a clone size; where given, it reads once, few, many or a size class.

D	J	V	size	DNA	CDR3
.	TRBJ2-1	TRBV10-1	.	TGCGCCAGCAGTGAGCTGCGGGAATCCTACAATGAGCAGTTCTTC	CASSELRESYNEQFF
.	TRBJ2-7	TRBV21-1	.	TGTGCCAGCAGCAAACGGGAGACAGGGTTCGAGCAGTACTTC	CASSKRETGFEQYF
TRBD1	TRBJ1-4	TRBV7-2	.	TGTGCCAGCAGCTTAGGACAGGGGAATGAAAAACTGTTTTTT	CASSLGQGNEKLFF
.	TRBJ1-4	TRBV5-1	once	TGCGCCAGCAGCTTGGGTGGACACAATGAAAAACTGTTTTTT	CASSLGGHNEKLFF
.	TRBJ2-7	TRBV19	.	TGTGCCAGTACCCCGGGACACTCCTACGAGCAGTACTTC	CASTPGHSYEQYF
TRBD1	TRBJ2-3	TRBV2	.	TGTGCCAGCAGTACCGAAGGGGGCGACTGTAGCACAGATACGCAGTATTTT	CASSTEGGDCSTDTQYF
TRBD1	TRBJ1-2	TRBV14	once	TGTGCCAGCAGCCAAAGAAGCGCCGGGACAGGGGCCAACTATGGCTACACCTTC	CASSQRSAGTGANYGYTF
TRBD2	TRBJ2-1	TRBV27	.	TGTGCCAGCAGTCCGGGACTAGGGGCAAATGAGCAGTTCTTC	CASSPGLGANEQFF
TRBD1	TRBJ2-1	TRBV7-8	.	TGTGCCAGCAGCTCCTTGGCAGACAGGGCCCCCTACAATGAGCAGTTCTTC	CASSSLADRAPYNEQFF
.	TRBJ2-5	TRBV30	.	TGTGCCTGGACCGAGGGGGGGCAGGGGGAGACCCAGTACTTC	CAWTEGGQGETQYF
.	TRBJ2-6	TRBV7-8	once	TGTGCCAGCGAACTGGCCTGGGCTGGTGGGGCCAACGTCCTGACTTTC	CASELAWAGGANVLTF
.	TRBJ2-5	TRBV11-2	.	TGTGCCAGCAGCTTCCTATCACTGGAGACCCAGTACTTC	CASSFLSLETQYF
TRBD2	TRBJ2-1	TRBV11-3	.	TGTGCCAGCAGCTTTGGGACTAGCGGCTACAATGAGCAGTTCTTC	CASSFGTSGYNEQFF
TRBD1	TRBJ2-3	TRBV5-6	.	TGTGCCAGCAGCTCGGGGGACAGGGGGTTCACAGATACGCAGTATTTT	CASSSGDRGFTDTQYF
.	TRBJ2-7	TRBV2	.	TGTGCCAGCAGTGAAGCCCCTAGTGGGTACGAGCAGTACTTC	CASSEAPSGYEQYF
TRBD1	TRBJ1-1	TRBV19	.	TGTGCCAGCCAGGACAGGGACACTGAAGCTTTCTTT	CASQDRDTEAFF
TRBD2	TRBJ2-5	TRBV5-1	.	TGCGCCAGCAGCTTGCCTGTAGCGGGAGGGAAGACCCAGTACTTC	CASSLPVAGGKTQYF
TRBD2	TRBJ2-7	TRBV4-1	.	TGCGCCAGCAGCCAGCGGGGGGGGCTAGCGGTCGCCTACGAGCAGTACTTC	CASSQRGGLAVAYEQYF
TRBD2	TRBJ2-7	TRBV7-2	few	TGTGCCAGCAGCTTGAGGGTAGCGGGAGGCTTTGTTTACGAGCAGTACTTC	CASSLRVAGGFVYEQYF
.	TRBJ2-7	TRBV19	.	TGTGCCAGTAGTCTAAACGAGGCCTACGAGCAGTACTTC	CASSLNEAYEQYF
TRBD2	TRBJ2-1	TRBV7-2	.	TGTGCCAGCAGCTTATCCCCCCTGGCGGGAGAGAATTGTTGTGAGCAGTTCTTC	CASSLSPLAGENCCEQFF
TRBD1	TRBJ1-4	TRBV27	.	TGTGCCAGCAAGAGGAACAGGGGTCTCCGAGAAAAACTGTTTTTT	CASKRNRGLREKLFF
TRBD2	TRBJ2-7	TRBV6-1	.	TGTGCCAGCAGTAAAGGCCCCTTCAGGCTAGCGGGTCTGCACCCGAGCTCCTACGAGCAGTACTTC	CASSKGPFRLAGLHPSSYEQYF
.	TRBJ2-2	TRBV27	.	TGTGCCAGCAGTTTTCTCCCTCGGACAACGAACACCGGGGAGCTGTTTTTT	CASSFLPRTTNTGELFF
TRBD2	TRBJ2-3	TRBV30	.	TGTGCCTGGAGTTATTCGCCTAGCGGGCCGAGCACAGATACGCAGTATTTT	CAWSYSPSGPSTDTQYF
.	TRBJ2-7	TRBV7-8	.	TGTGCCAGCAGCTCCTCACCTCGGTCTCGCGGTCCCCACTACGAGCAGTACTTC	CASSSSPRSRGPHYEQYF
.	TRBJ1-3	TRBV18	few	TGTGCCAGCTCACCGTCTAACTCTGGAAACACCATATATTTT	CASSPSNSGNTIYF
.	TRBJ2-2	TRBV30	.	TGTGCCTGGAGTGTACACAGGAACACCGGGGAGCTGTTTTTT	CAWSVHRNTGELFF
.	TRBJ2-5	TRBV4-2	.	TGTGCCAGCAGCCAAGAACCGGGAGCACAGGAGACCCAGTACTTC	CASSQEPGAQETQYF
TRBD1	TRBJ2-2	TRBV5-6	.	TGTGCCAGCAGCCGGTCAGGGGGCTCCGGGGAGCTGTTTTTT	CASSRSGGSGELFF
TRBD1	TRBJ1-2	TRBV30	.	TGTGCCTGGAGTCCGCTGACAAGACAGGGGAGGGACTATGGCTACACCTTC	CAWSPLTRQGRDYGYTF
TRBD2	TRBJ2-7	TRBV12-5	.	TGTGCTAGTGGAACGTCGGGACTAGCGGATACCTACGAGCAGTACTTC	CASGTSGLADTYEQYF